These T cell receptor beta chains were read from a single sample in a study of cytomegalovirus exposure and HLA in healthy donors. Assay: immunoSEQ multiplex PCR; the TCRdb copy retains only in-frame clones and omits some. There are roughly 120,000 clones in the sample; about 80% occur only once, and about 2.5% lies in the top ten. Input material: PBMCs. The receptor source for this set is a woman aged 40 to 49 in good health and CMV-seropositive. Each CDR3 is given with its conserved first and last residue. The D gene is left open where the match is weak. For some rows the clone size is stated as once, few or many, or as a class when expanded; others skip it.

clone_size | j_call | v_call | d_call | cdr3_length | cdr3_aa | cdr3_nt
. | TRBJ1-1 | TRBV10-3 | . | 12 | CAISVGGTEAFF | TGTGCCATCAGTGTAGGGGGAACTGAAGCTTTCTTT
few | TRBJ2-1 | TRBV5-1 | . | 15 | CASSLVGGSYNEQFF | TGCGCCAGCAGCTTGGTCGGGGGAAGCTACAATGAGCAGTTCTTC
. | TRBJ2-3 | TRBV6-5 | . | 13 | CASSLRTTNTQYF | TGTGCCAGCAGCCTCAGGACTACAAATACGCAGTATTTT
. | TRBJ2-1 | TRBV13 | TRBD1 | 15 | CASSFGQGHYNEQFF | TGTGCCAGCAGCTTCGGACAGGGTCATTACAATGAGCAGTTCTTC
. | TRBJ2-3 | TRBV14 | . | 14 | CASSQWQGTDTQYF | TGTGCCAGCAGCCAATGGCAGGGCACAGATACGCAGTATTTT
. | TRBJ2-6 | TRBV2 | . | 16 | CASSEDSFSGANVLTF | TGTGCCAGCAGCGAGGACAGTTTCTCTGGGGCCAACGTCCTGACTTTC
. | TRBJ1-1 | TRBV30 | . | 15 | CAWSAPTRRNTEAFF | TGTGCCTGGAGTGCCCCCACCCGGAGGAACACTGAAGCTTTCTTT
. | TRBJ2-5 | TRBV5-1 | TRBD1 | 14 | CASSLGTGEETQYF | TGCGCCAGCAGCCTGGGGACAGGGGAAGAGACCCAGTACTTC
. | TRBJ2-3 | TRBV6-4 | TRBD2 | 15 | CASSEERGGTDTQYF | TGTGCCAGCAGTGAAGAGCGGGGGGGCACAGATACGCAGTATTTT
. | TRBJ2-5 | TRBV4-2 | TRBD1 | 16 | CASSHMGQGGGETQYF | TGTGCCAGCAGCCATATGGGACAGGGGGGCGGGGAGACCCAGTACTTC
. | TRBJ2-2 | TRBV30 | . | 15 | CAWSVVAGRSGELFF | TGTGCCTGGAGTGTGGTGGCAGGGAGGTCTGGGGAGCTGTTTTTT
. | TRBJ1-1 | TRBV6-1 | TRBD1 | 14 | CASPGTGLNTEAFF | TGTGCCAGCCCCGGGACAGGTTTGAACACTGAAGCTTTCTTT
. | TRBJ2-5 | TRBV19 | . | 15 | CASSIRSGQRETQYF | TGTGCCAGTAGTATCAGATCCGGACAGCGCGAGACCCAGTACTTC
. | TRBJ2-1 | TRBV15 | TRBD2 | 14 | CATSSSGGALEQFF | TGTGCCACCAGCAGCAGCGGGGGGGCCCTTGAGCAGTTCTTC
. | TRBJ2-7 | TRBV10-3 | . | 15 | CAISEGSSSDYEQYF | TGTGCCATCAGTGAGGGGAGCTCTTCGGACTACGAGCAGTACTTC
. | TRBJ1-6 | TRBV5-1 | TRBD1 | 15 | CASSLGTGDNSPLHF | TGCGCCAGCAGCTTGGGGACAGGGGATAATTCACCCCTCCACTTT
. | TRBJ1-2 | TRBV7-9 | . | 16 | CASSPHRGKTPYGYTF | TGTGCCAGCAGCCCGCACCGCGGGAAGACCCCCTATGGCTACACCTTC
. | TRBJ1-1 | TRBV11-2 | . | 16 | CASSPVRQARNTEAFF | TGTGCCAGCAGCCCGGTTAGGCAGGCTCGTAACACTGAAGCTTTCTTT
. | TRBJ2-1 | TRBV5-1 | TRBD2 | 17 | CASSPTSGGAWVNEQFF | TGCGCCAGCAGCCCGACTAGCGGGGGGGCCTGGGTCAATGAGCAGTTCTTC
. | TRBJ2-7 | TRBV27 | . | 15 | CASRKVGLNSYEQYF | TGTGCCAGCAGGAAAGTGGGACTGAACTCCTACGAGCAGTACTTC
once | TRBJ1-1 | TRBV19 | TRBD1 | 13 | CASSVDRDTEAFF | TGTGCCAGTAGTGTTGACAGGGACACTGAAGCTTTCTTT
. | TRBJ2-7 | TRBV6-6 | TRBD2 | 13 | CASSLTSGYEHYF | TGTGCCAGCAGCCTGACTAGCGGCTACGAGCATTACTTC
. | TRBJ2-1 | TRBV11-2 | . | 15 | CASSQDYSSYNEQFF | TGTGCCAGCAGCCAGGACTACTCCTCCTACAATGAGCAGTTCTTC
. | TRBJ2-5 | TRBV10-3 | TRBD2 | 17 | CAISEGVSGSGQETQYF | TGTGCCATCAGTGAGGGGGTTAGCGGGAGTGGGCAAGAGACCCAGTACTTC
once | TRBJ1-2 | TRBV6-1 | TRBD1 | 14 | CASRDTGGVYGYTF | TGTGCCAGCAGAGATACAGGGGGCGTTTATGGCTACACCTTC
. | TRBJ1-1 | TRBV5-6 | TRBD1 | 15 | CASSLEGTVNTEAFF | TGTGCCAGCAGCTTGGAAGGGACAGTGAACACTGAAGCTTTCTTT
. | TRBJ2-3 | TRBV6-1 | . | 13 | CASSEIIGDTQYF | TGTGCCAGCAGTGAAATAATCGGGGATACGCAGTATTTT
. | TRBJ2-1 | TRBV5-1 | TRBD2 | 14 | CASSRTSGYNEQFF | TGCGCCAGCAGTCGGACTAGCGGATACAATGAGCAGTTCTTC
. | TRBJ2-1 | TRBV5-4 | TRBD2 | 15 | CASSLRGSSYNEQFF | TGTGCCAGCAGCTTACGCGGGAGCTCCTACAATGAGCAGTTCTTC
. | TRBJ2-6 | TRBV4-3 | . | 20 | CASSQVEGTTYLSGANVLTF | TGCGCCAGCAGCCAAGTGGAAGGGACAACTTACCTCTCTGGGGCCAACGTCCTGACTTTC
once | TRBJ1-6 | TRBV5-1 | . | 14 | CASSLDSNNSPLHF | TGCGCCAGCAGCTTGGATAGCAATAATTCACCCCTCCACTTT
. | TRBJ2-7 | TRBV11-2 | TRBD1 | 14 | CASSWGTGDYEQYF | TGTGCCAGCAGCTGGGGGACAGGAGATTACGAGCAGTACTTC
. | TRBJ1-2 | TRBV2 | . | 15 | CASSESFSTLYGYTF | TGTGCCAGCAGTGAAAGTTTCAGTACCCTTTATGGCTACACCTTC
few | TRBJ2-7 | TRBV11-2 | . | 13 | CASSPGTRTMQYF | TGTGCCAGCAGCCCAGGGACTCGGACGATGCAGTACTTC
few | TRBJ1-6 | TRBV21-1 | . | 17 | CASTKGDRSRNNSPLHF | TGTGCCAGCACTAAGGGGGACAGGAGTCGGAATAATTCACCCCTCCACTTT
. | TRBJ2-7 | TRBV6-1 | . | 15 | CASRTQGRSSYEQYF | TGTGCCAGCAGAACACAGGGCAGGAGCTCCTACGAGCAGTACTTC
. | TRBJ2-5 | TRBV5-1 | . | 14 | CASSPWDFQETQYF | TGCGCCAGCTCCCCCTGGGACTTCCAAGAGACCCAGTACTTC
. | TRBJ2-3 | TRBV6-5 | TRBD2 | 15 | CASRTSGGALDTQYF | TGTGCCAGCAGAACTAGCGGGGGGGCCTTAGATACGCAGTATTTT
. | TRBJ2-5 | TRBV7-4 | TRBD2 | 16 | CASSLASAGEHETQYF | TGTGCCAGCAGCTTAGCTTCGGCGGGGGAGCACGAGACCCAGTACTTC
few | TRBJ1-1 | TRBV5-1 | . | 14 | CASSLYGTSYEAFF | TGCGCCAGCAGCTTATACGGGACAAGTTATGAAGCTTTCTTT
. | TRBJ2-5 | TRBV14 | TRBD2 | 15 | CASSQDLASGKKQYF | TGTGCCAGCAGCCAAGATCTGGCTAGCGGGAAAAAGCAGTACTTC
. | TRBJ2-3 | TRBV19 | . | 18 | CASTQGPMGRGHTDTQYF | TGTGCCAGTACCCAGGGGCCAATGGGCAGGGGACACACAGATACGCAGTATTTT
. | TRBJ2-1 | TRBV25-1 | . | 11 | CASSPYNEQFF | TGTGCCAGCAGTCCGTACAATGAGCAGTTCTTC
. | TRBJ2-1 | TRBV29-1 | . | 15 | CSVERAGGEDNEQFF | TGCAGCGTTGAAAGAGCTGGCGGCGAGGATAATGAGCAGTTCTTC
. | TRBJ2-1 | TRBV23-1 | TRBD2 | 15 | CASTRSGRANNEQFF | TGCGCCAGCACTCGTAGCGGGAGGGCCAACAATGAGCAGTTCTTC
. | TRBJ2-7 | TRBV4-1 | . | 13 | CASSRTFSYEQYF | TGCGCCAGCAGTCGGACATTCTCCTACGAGCAGTACTTC
. | TRBJ2-5 | TRBV29-1 | TRBD2 | 16 | CSVDGTSGGDAETQYF | TGCAGCGTTGACGGGACTAGCGGGGGCGATGCGGAGACCCAGTACTTC
. | TRBJ2-7 | TRBV7-7 | . | 13 | CASSLTPSDEQYF | TGTGCTAGCAGCTTAACCCCATCGGACGAGCAGTACTTC
. | TRBJ2-1 | TRBV4-3 | . | 16 | CASSQETGVGYNEQFF | TGCGCCAGCAGCCAAGAAACGGGAGTGGGGTACAATGAGCAGTTCTTC
. | TRBJ2-1 | TRBV27 | . | 15 | CASSLSHTREYEQFF | TGTGCCAGCAGTTTATCGCATACCCGGGAGTATGAGCAGTTCTTC
few | TRBJ1-1 | TRBV6-4 | . | 14 | CASSPNTKGTEAFF | TGTGCCAGCAGTCCCAATACTAAAGGAACTGAAGCTTTCTTT
. | TRBJ1-6 | TRBV5-8 | . | 14 | CASSLGTEGYPLHF | TGTGCCAGCAGCTTGGGGACGGAGGGATACCCCCTCCACTTT
. | TRBJ2-5 | TRBV10-1 | TRBD2 | 18 | CASSESFFSGGAGETQYF | TGCGCCAGCAGTGAGTCGTTTTTTAGCGGGGGGGCCGGTGAGACCCAGTACTTC
. | TRBJ2-1 | TRBV2 | TRBD2 | 15 | CASSGGRSGGVEQFF | TGTGCCAGCAGCGGCGGGAGGTCCGGAGGAGTTGAGCAGTTCTTC
. | TRBJ2-7 | TRBV11-2 | TRBD2 | 15 | CASSVLAGEWNEQYF | TGTGCCAGCAGCGTACTAGCGGGAGAGTGGAACGAGCAGTACTTC
. | TRBJ2-7 | TRBV5-1 | TRBD1 | 14 | CASSLGDRTYEQYF | TGCGCCAGCAGCTTGGGGGACAGGACCTACGAGCAGTACTTC
. | TRBJ2-6 | TRBV9 | TRBD2 | 18 | CASSAGSSGGAGANVLTF | TGTGCCAGCAGCGCCGGATCTAGCGGGGGGGCTGGGGCCAACGTCCTGACTTTC
. | TRBJ1-2 | TRBV4-1 | TRBD1 | 14 | CASSHSTGAYGYTF | TGCGCCAGCAGCCATTCTACAGGGGCCTATGGCTACACCTTC
few | TRBJ2-7 | TRBV9 | TRBD1 | 13 | CASSPRDRGEQYF | TGTGCCAGCAGCCCAAGGGACAGGGGCGAGCAGTACTTC